What follows are 5 T cell receptor beta chains derived from one specimen sequenced in a study of CD8+ T cells in alopecia areata. Treatment denoted: oral pan-JAK inhibitor, 5-10 mg twice daily. After isolation, RNA underwent reverse transcription to generate cDNA as the sequencing template. Libraries were prepared by immunoSEQ multiplex PCR; TCRdb keeps only in-frame clonotypes and omits some of them. This table holds fewer than 250,000 clones, around two fifths found once. The sequences come from CD4+ T cells sorted from blood, collected between weeks 30 and 35, from a patient treated with tofacitinib. The receptors come from a human donor with alopecia areata.

The chain is built from TRBV30 and TRBJ1-5; D may be TRBD1 (5 bases). V lost 3 bases and J 5 bases, leaving 14 bases between the germline ends. Per germline, CDR1 GTSNPN and CDR2 SVGIG (reference sequence). This CDR3 has 14 residues. In DNA form, the CDR3 reads TGTGCCTGGAGAACCAACGGGGGTTATCAGCCCCAGCATTTT. Residues: CAWRTNGGYQPQHF.

In its sample, this clone was seen a few times. V is TRBV5-1 and J is TRBJ2-7; the match to TRBD1 covers 9 bases. The germline V gene has CDR1 SGHRS and CDR2 YFSETQ. Trimming cost V 0 bases and J 5 bases; bases outside gene matches: 6. This CDR3 contains 15 residues. For the CDR3, the DNA is TGCGCCAGCAGCTTGGCGACAGGGGGTATCGACGAGCAGTACTTC. It encodes CASSLATGGIDEQYF.

This clone was seen more than once but under ten times. This chain connects TRBV2 to TRBJ1-5, with 8 bases that match TRBD1. CDR3 size: 15 residues. Trimming at V came to 10 bases and at J to 2 bases, leaving 10 bases not matched to a gene. CDR1 is SNHLY, CDR2 FYNNEI, per germline. The CDR3 reads CATSRSGQGNQPQHF. CDR3 in DNA: TGTGCCACCTCGAGGTCGGGACAGGGCAATCAGCCCCAGCATTTT.

This clone occurred a few times. The chain is built from TRBV7-9 and TRBJ2-5; D call uncertain. Germline V gives CDR1 SEHNR, CDR2 FQNEAQ (reference sequence). The CDR3 is made up of 13 amino acids. The V end was cut by 6 bases, the J end by 2 bases, with 10 bases between. CDR3 protein: CASSQTRQETQYF. The CDR3 nucleotides read TGTGCCAGCAGTCAAACCAGGCAAGAGACCCAGTACTTC.

The CDR3: CASNTGGTPTDTQYF. The CDR3 DNA reads TGTGCCAGCAACACAGGGGGTACCCCCACAGATACGCAGTATTTT. The chain joins TRBV25-1 to TRBJ2-3; 8 bases line up with TRBD1. Looked up from germline, CDR1 is MGHDK and CDR2 is SYGVNS. V dropped 7 bases and J dropped 2; count of bases not matched to a gene: 8. The CDR3 covers 15 residues.